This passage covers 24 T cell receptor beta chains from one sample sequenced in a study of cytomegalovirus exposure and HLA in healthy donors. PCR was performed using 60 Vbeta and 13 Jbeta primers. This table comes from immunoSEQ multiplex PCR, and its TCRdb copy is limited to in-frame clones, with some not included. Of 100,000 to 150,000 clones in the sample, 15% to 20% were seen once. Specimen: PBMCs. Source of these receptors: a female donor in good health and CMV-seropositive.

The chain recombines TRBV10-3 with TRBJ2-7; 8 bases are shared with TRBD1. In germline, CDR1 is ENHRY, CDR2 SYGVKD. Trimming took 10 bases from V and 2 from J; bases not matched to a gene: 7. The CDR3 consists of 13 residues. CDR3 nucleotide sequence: TGTGCCACTGCGGACAGGGATACCTACGAGCAGTACTTC. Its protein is CATADRDTYEQYF.

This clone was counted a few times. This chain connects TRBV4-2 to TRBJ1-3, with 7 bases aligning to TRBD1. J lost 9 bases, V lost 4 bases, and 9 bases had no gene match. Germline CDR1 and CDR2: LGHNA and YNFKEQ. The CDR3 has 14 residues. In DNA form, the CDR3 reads TGTGCCAGCAGCCCCGGGACAGCGAAGCGCACCATATATTTT. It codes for CASSPGTAKRTIYF.

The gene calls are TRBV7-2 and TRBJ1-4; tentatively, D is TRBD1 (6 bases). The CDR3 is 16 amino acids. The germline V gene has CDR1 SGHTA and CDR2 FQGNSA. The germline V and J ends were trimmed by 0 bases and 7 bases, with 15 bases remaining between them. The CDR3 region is CASSLAPRGGSEKLFF. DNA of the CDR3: TGTGCCAGCAGCTTAGCCCCGAGGGGGGGCAGTGAAAAACTGTTTTTT. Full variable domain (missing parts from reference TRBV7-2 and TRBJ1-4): GAGVSQSPSNKVTEKGKDVELRCDPISGHTALYWYRQSLGQGLEFLIYFQGNSAPDKSGLPSDRFSAERTGGSVSTLTIQRTQQEDSAVYLCASSLAPRGGSEKLFFGSGTQLSVL.

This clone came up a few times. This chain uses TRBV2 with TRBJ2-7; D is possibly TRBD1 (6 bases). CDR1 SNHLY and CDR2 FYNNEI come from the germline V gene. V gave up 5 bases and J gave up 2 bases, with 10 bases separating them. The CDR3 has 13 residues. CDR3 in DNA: TGTGCCAGCAGTAGCGACAGGACCTACGAGCAGTACTTC. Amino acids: CASSSDRTYEQYF.

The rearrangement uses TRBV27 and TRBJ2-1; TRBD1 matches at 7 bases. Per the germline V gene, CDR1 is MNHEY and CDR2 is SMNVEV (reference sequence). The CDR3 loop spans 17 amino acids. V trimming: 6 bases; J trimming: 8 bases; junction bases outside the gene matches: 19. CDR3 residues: CASRGTDHSAFWDEQFF. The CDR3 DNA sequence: TGTGCCAGCAGGGGGACAGACCATAGCGCCTTTTGGGATGAGCAGTTCTTC.

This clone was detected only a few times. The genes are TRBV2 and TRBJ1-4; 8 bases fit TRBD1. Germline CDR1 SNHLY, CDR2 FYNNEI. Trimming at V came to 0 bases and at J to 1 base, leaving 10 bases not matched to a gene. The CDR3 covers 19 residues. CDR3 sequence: CASSEARQGRWLTNEKLFF. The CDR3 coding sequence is TGTGCCAGCAGTGAAGCCCGACAGGGGAGGTGGTTAACTAATGAAAAACTGTTTTTT.

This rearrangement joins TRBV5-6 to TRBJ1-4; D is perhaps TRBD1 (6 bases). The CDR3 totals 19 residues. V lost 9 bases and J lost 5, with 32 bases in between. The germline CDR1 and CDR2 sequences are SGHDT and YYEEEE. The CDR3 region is CATASCGPHSGTQNEKLFF. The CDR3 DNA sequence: TGTGCCACCGCCTCATGCGGGCCCCACTCCGGGACACAGAATGAAAAACTGTTTTTT. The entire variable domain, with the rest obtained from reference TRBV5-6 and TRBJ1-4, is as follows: DAGVTQSPTHLIKTRGQQVTLRCSPKSGHDTVSWYQQALGQGPQFIFQYYEEEERQRGNFPDRFSGHQFPNYSSELNVNALLLGDSALYLCATASCGPHSGTQNEKLFFGSGTQLSVL.

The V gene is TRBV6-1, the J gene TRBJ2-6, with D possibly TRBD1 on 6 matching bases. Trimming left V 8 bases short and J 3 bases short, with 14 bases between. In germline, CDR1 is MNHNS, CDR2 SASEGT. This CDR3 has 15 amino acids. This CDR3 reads CASVYWGLGANVLTF. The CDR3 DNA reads TGTGCCAGCGTATACTGGGGGCTTGGGGCCAACGTCCTGACTTTC.

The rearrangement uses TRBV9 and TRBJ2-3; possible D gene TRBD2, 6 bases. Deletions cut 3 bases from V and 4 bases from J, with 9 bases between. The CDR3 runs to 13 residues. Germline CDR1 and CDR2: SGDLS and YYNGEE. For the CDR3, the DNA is TGTGCCAGCAGCGGACTAGAACCAGATACGCAGTATTTT. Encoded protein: CASSGLEPDTQYF.

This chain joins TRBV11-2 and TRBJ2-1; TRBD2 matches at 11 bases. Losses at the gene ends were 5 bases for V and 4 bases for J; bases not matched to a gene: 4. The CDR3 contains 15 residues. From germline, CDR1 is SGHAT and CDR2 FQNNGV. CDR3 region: CASSISGGAYNEQFF. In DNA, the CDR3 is TGTGCCAGCAGCATTAGCGGGGGGGCATACAATGAGCAGTTCTTC.

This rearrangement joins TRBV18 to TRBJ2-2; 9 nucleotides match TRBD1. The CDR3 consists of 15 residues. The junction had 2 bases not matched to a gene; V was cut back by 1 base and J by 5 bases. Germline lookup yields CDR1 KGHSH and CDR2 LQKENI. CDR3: CASSPRQGGTGELFF. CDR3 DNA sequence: TGTGCCAGCTCACCACGACAGGGGGGTACCGGGGAGCTGTTTTTT.

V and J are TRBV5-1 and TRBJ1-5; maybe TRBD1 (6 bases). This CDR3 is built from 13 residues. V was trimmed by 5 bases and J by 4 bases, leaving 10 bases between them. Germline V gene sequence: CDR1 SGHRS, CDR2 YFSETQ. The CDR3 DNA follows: TGCGCCAGCAGTCCAGGACAGAATCAGCCCCAGCATTTT. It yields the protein CASSPGQNQPQHF.

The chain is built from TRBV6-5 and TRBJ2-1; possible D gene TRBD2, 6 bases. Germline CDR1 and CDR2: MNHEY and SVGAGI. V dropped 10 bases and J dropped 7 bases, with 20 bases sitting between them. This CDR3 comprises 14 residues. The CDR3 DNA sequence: TGTGCCACACATAGCGGATCGTTTAGGAATGAGCAGTTCTTC. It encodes CATHSGSFRNEQFF.

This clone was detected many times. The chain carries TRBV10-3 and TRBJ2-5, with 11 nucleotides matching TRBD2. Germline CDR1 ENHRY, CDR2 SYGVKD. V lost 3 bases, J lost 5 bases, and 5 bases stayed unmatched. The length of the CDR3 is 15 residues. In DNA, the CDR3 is TGTGCCATCAGTGATGCCAGGACTAGCGGGGAGACCCAGTACTTC. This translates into CAISDARTSGETQYF.

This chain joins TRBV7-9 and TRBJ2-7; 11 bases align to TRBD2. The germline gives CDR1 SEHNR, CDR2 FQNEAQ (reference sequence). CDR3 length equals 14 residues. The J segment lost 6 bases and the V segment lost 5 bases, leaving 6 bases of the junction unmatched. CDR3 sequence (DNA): TGTGCCAGCAGCCCCCGACTAGCGGGAACCGAGCAGTACTTC. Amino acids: CASSPRLAGTEQYF.

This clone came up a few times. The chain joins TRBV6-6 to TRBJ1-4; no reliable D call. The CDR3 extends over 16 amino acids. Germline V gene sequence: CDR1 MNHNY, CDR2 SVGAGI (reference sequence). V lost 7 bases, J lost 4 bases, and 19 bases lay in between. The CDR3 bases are TGTGCCAGCACCGACTATCCAAGGGTCTATAATGAAAAACTGTTTTTT. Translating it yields CASTDYPRVYNEKLFF.

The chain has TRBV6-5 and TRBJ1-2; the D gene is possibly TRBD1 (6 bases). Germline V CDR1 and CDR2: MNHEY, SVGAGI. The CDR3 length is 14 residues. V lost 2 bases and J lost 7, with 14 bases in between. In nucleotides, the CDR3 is TGTGCCAGCAGTTACCGAGGACAGTCTTCTGGCTACACCTTC. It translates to CASSYRGQSSGYTF.

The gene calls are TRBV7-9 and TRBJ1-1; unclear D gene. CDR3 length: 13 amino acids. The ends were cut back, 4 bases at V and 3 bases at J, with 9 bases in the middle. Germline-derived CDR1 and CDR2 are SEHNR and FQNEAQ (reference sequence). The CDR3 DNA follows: TGTGCCAGCAGCTCTCAGGTGGACACTGAAGCTTTCTTT. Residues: CASSSQVDTEAFF. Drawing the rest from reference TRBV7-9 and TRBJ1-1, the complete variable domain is DTGVSQNPRHKITKRGQNVTFRCDPISEHNRLYWYRQTLGQGPEFLTYFQNEAQLEKSRLLSDRFSAERPKGSFSTLEIQRTEQGDSAMYLCASSSQVDTEAFFGQGTRLTVV.

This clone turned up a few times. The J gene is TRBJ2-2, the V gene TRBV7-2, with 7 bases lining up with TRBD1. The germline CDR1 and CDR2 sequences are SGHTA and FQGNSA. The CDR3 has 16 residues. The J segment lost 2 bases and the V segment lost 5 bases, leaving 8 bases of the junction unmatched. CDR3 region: CASSDVRGRNTGELFF. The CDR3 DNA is TGTGCCAGCAGCGACGTTAGGGGGCGTAACACCGGGGAGCTGTTTTTT.

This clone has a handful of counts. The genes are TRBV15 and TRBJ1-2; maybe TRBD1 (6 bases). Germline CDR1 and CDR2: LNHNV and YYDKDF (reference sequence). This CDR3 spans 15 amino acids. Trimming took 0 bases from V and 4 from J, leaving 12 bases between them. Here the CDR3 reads CATSRDWGRGYGYTF. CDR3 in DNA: TGTGCCACCAGCAGAGATTGGGGCAGGGGCTATGGCTACACCTTC.

DNA for the CDR3: TGTGCCAGCAGAAGACAGGGAAACAATCAGCCCCAGCATTTT. As protein: CASRRQGNNQPQHF. The chain recombines TRBV28 with TRBJ1-5; 7 positions match TRBD1. V lost 6 bases to trimming and J lost 3 bases; unmatched junction nucleotides: 5. CDR3 length: 14 residues. Germline CDR1 and CDR2: MDHEN and SYDVKM.

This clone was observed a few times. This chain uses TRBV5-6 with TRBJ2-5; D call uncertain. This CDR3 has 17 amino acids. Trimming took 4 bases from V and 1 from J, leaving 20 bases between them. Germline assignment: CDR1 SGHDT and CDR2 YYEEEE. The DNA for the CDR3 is TGTGCCAGCAGCCCGTGGGCCTTAAACGCCCTCCAAGAGACCCAGTACTTC. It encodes CASSPWALNALQETQYF. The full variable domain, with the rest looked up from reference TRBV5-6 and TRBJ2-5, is DAGVTQSPTHLIKTRGQQVTLRCSPKSGHDTVSWYQQALGQGPQFIFQYYEEEERQRGNFPDRFSGHQFPNYSSELNVNALLLGDSALYLCASSPWALNALQETQYFGPGTRLLVL.

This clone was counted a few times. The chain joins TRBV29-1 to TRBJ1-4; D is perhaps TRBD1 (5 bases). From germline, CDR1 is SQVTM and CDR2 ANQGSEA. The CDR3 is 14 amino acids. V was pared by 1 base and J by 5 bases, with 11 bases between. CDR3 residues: CSVEGTGSNEKLFF. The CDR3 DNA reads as TGCAGCGTTGAAGGTACAGGCTCAAATGAAAAACTGTTTTTT.

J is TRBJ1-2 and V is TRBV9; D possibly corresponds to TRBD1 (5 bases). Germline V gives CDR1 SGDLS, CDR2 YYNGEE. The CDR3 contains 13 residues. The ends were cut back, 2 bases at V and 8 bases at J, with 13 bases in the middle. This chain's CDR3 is CASSVDGGSGYTF. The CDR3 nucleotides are TGTGCCAGCAGCGTCGACGGGGGGTCGGGCTACACCTTC.